Below, 18 T cell receptor beta chains from the same sample are listed, as sequenced in a study of beta chain features in type 1 diabetes. Expressed TCRB transcripts were sequenced because the isolated RNA had all been reverse transcribed beforehand. Sequencing was performed with immunoSEQ multiplex PCR; in TCRdb, only in-frame clones are kept and a portion is missing. The repertoire has about 350,000 clones, around 20% of them found once; the top ten carry 0.044%. Sequencing was performed on naive CD4+ T cells from blood. The receptor source for this set is a woman between 18 and 30 years old in good health.

Remarks on this clone: The same CDR3 arises from other DNA sequences in this sample as well. The genes are TRBV7-9 and TRBJ1-2; D remains ambiguous. The CDR3 loop spans 12 amino acids. Germline lookup yields CDR1 SEHNR and CDR2 FQNEAQ (reference sequence). The ends were cut back, 5 bases at V and 4 bases at J, with 8 bases in the middle. The CDR3 is CASSPRGYGYTF. Here the CDR3 DNA reads TGTGCCAGCAGCCCCCGGGGCTATGGCTACACCTTC. The whole variable domain, filled in from reference TRBV7-9 and TRBJ1-2, reads DTGVSQNPRHKITKRGQNVTFRCDPISEHNRLYWYRQTLGQGPEFLTYFQNEAQLEKSRLLSDRFSAERPKGSFSTLEIQRTEQGDSAMYLCASSPRGYGYTFGSGTRLTVV.

The sample holds one count of this clone. This chain joins TRBV5-1 and TRBJ2-2, with D possibly matching TRBD1 (5 bases). The germline V gene encodes CDR1 SGHRS and CDR2 YFSETQ. CDR3 size: 15 residues. Trimming removed 4 bases at V and 1 base at J, with 11 bases between. CDR3 loop: CASSPDNQNTGELFF. Written as DNA, the CDR3 is TGCGCCAGCAGCCCGGACAATCAGAACACCGGGGAGCTGTTTTTT.

The chain joins TRBV9 to TRBJ2-2; no clear D. Germline lookup yields CDR1 SGDLS and CDR2 YYNGEE. The CDR3 runs 13 residues. V lost 4 bases, J lost 6 bases, and 10 bases lay in between. The CDR3 sequence: CASSSRQSGELFF. CDR3 in DNA: TGTGCCAGCAGCTCCCGACAATCCGGGGAGCTGTTTTTT.

Written as DNA, the CDR3 is TGTGCCAGCAGCTTATTGCCGGAGGGGTCAGGGGGGACCTACACCTTC. Its protein is CASSLLPEGSGGTYTF. This chain links TRBV7-9 with TRBJ1-2; 7 bases are a match to TRBD1. Germline-derived CDR1 and CDR2 are SEHNR and FQNEAQ (reference sequence). The CDR3 runs to 16 residues. Germline trimming cut 2 bases from V and 10 bases from J; bases unmatched to any gene: 16.

This clone was detected only a few times. The genes are TRBV11-3 and TRBJ2-1, with D possibly matching TRBD2 (5 bases). The CDR3 spans 16 residues. Germline assignment: CDR1 SGHNT and CDR2 YENEEA. V was cut by 5 bases and J by 6 bases, with 20 bases left in between. CDR3 nucleotide sequence: TGTGCCAGCAGCCCGCGGCGGGCAGTGAGGAGCAATGAGCAGTTCTTC. This encodes CASSPRRAVRSNEQFF.

This clone was seen a few times. V and J are TRBV28 and TRBJ2-1, with 9 bases fitting TRBD2. The V gene's germline CDR1 is MDHEN and CDR2 SYDVKM. The CDR3 loop spans 19 amino acids. V lost 3 bases and J lost 6; bases outside the gene matches: 18. Here the CDR3 reads CASSFLGYGGREVSNEQFF. The CDR3 DNA sequence: TGTGCCAGCAGTTTCCTGGGGTATGGCGGGAGGGAAGTCAGCAATGAGCAGTTCTTC.

The V call is TRBV18, the J call TRBJ1-5; D perhaps matches TRBD1 (6 bases). This CDR3 is built from 13 residues. Germline V gene lookup returns CDR1 KGHSH and CDR2 LQKENI. Trimming removed 5 bases from V and 4 bases from J, with 9 bases in between. CDR3 amino acids: CASSARGNQPQHF. The CDR3 DNA follows: TGTGCCAGCTCAGCAAGGGGGAATCAGCCCCAGCATTTT.

The chain combines TRBV9 with TRBJ2-3, with 14 positions matching TRBD2. The V and J ends lost 0 bases and 2 bases, in that order; junction bases with no gene match: 5. The CDR3 length is 18 residues. The germline V gene encodes CDR1 SGDLS and CDR2 YYNGEE. The CDR3, as DNA: TGTGCCAGCAGCGTAGGACTAGCGGGGGGGCCAACCACAGATACGCAGTATTTT. It yields the protein CASSVGLAGGPTTDTQYF.

This rearrangement joins TRBV29-1 to TRBJ2-7; TRBD2 aligns across 7 bases. The CDR3 has 13 amino acids. Trimming cost V 7 bases and J 1 base; bases outside gene matches: 7. Germline V gene data show CDR1 as SQVTM and CDR2 as ANQGSEA. Here the CDR3 DNA reads TGCAGCGCTACCCCGGGGGGTTCCTACGAGCAGTACTTC. Translation gives CSATPGGSYEQYF.

This clone was picked up one time. V is TRBV9 and J is TRBJ2-2; a possible D gene is TRBD2 (6 bases). V gave up 4 bases and J gave up 2 bases, with 9 bases separating them. The germline V gene has CDR1 SGDLS and CDR2 YYNGEE. This CDR3 is 14 amino acids long. The CDR3 region has the DNA TGTGCCAGCAGCCTGGAGGGAAACACCGGGGAGCTGTTTTTT. Translation gives CASSLEGNTGELFF.

The V call is TRBV27, the J call TRBJ2-7; 7 nucleotides agree with TRBD1. The ends lost 5 bases at V and 2 bases at J; junction bases unmatched: 6. Germline assignment: CDR1 MNHEY and CDR2 SMNVEV (reference sequence). This CDR3 is built from 14 residues. The CDR3 spells CASSPWDSTYEQYF. CDR3 bases: TGTGCCAGCAGTCCCTGGGACAGTACCTACGAGCAGTACTTC.

This chain connects TRBV5-1 to TRBJ2-1, with 7 bases identical to TRBD2. Trimming removed 5 bases from V and 13 bases from J; junction bases left unmatched: 15. Germline assignment: CDR1 SGHRS and CDR2 YFSETQ. The CDR3 consists of 14 residues. CDR3 DNA: TGCGCCAGCAGTGAGGGGCTAGCGGCAGGTTCTCAGTTCTTC. Protein: CASSEGLAAGSQFF.

The chain is built from TRBV27 and TRBJ2-6, with 8 positions matching TRBD1. The V segment lost 4 bases and the J segment 0 bases; nucleotides outside the gene matches: 5. CDR1 and CDR2 (germline): MNHEY, SMNVEV (reference sequence). The length of the CDR3 is 17 residues. This CDR3 reads CASSSGRGRSGANVLTF. Here the CDR3 DNA reads TGTGCCAGCAGTTCTGGCAGGGGGCGCTCTGGGGCCAACGTCCTGACTTTC.

Note on this clone: In the same sample, other DNA sequences code for this CDR3. This chain uses TRBV30 with TRBJ2-1; 9 nucleotides match TRBD2. The CDR3 totals 15 residues. J lost 4 bases, V lost 0 bases, and 4 bases had no gene match. In germline, CDR1 is GTSNPN, CDR2 SVGIG (reference sequence). CDR3 region: CAWSVGLAGYNEQFF. CDR3 in DNA: TGTGCCTGGAGTGTAGGGCTAGCGGGATACAATGAGCAGTTCTTC.

The chain carries TRBV18 and TRBJ2-6; D uncertain. This CDR3 has 15 amino acids. In germline, CDR1 is KGHSH, CDR2 LQKENI. The V end lost 0 bases, the J end lost 2 bases, and 5 bases lay between the germline ends. CDR3: CASSPPVAGANVLTF. CDR3 sequence (DNA): TGTGCCAGCTCACCACCTGTCGCTGGGGCCAACGTCCTGACTTTC.

This chain connects TRBV7-9 to TRBJ2-7; no definite D call. Trimming removed 2 bases at V and 1 base at J, with 3 bases between. Per germline, CDR1 SEHNR and CDR2 FQNEAQ (reference sequence). The CDR3 has 12 amino acids. The DNA of the CDR3 is TGTGCCAGCAGCTTACGTTCCTACGAGCAGTACTTC. Residues: CASSLRSYEQYF.

The chain combines TRBV4-2 with TRBJ2-7, with 10 bases fitting TRBD2. Germline V gene data show CDR1 as LGHNA and CDR2 as YNFKEQ. The CDR3 contains 18 residues. Trimming at V came to 0 bases and at J to 2 bases, leaving 10 bases not matched to a gene. The CDR3 nucleotides are TGTGCCAGCAGCCAAGATAGGCGCCTAGCGGGGGTGCCCTACGAGCAGTACTTC. It codes for CASSQDRRLAGVPYEQYF.

Only a few counts were recorded for this clone. The chain employs TRBV9 and TRBJ2-7; TRBD2 matches 14 bases. Trimming cost V 4 bases and J 5 bases; bases outside gene matches: 5. From germline, CDR1 is SGDLS and CDR2 YYNGEE. The CDR3 is 15 amino acids. The CDR3 coding sequence is TGTGCCAGCAGCCCGGGACTAGCGGGAGCCCACGAGCAGTACTTC. As protein: CASSPGLAGAHEQYF.